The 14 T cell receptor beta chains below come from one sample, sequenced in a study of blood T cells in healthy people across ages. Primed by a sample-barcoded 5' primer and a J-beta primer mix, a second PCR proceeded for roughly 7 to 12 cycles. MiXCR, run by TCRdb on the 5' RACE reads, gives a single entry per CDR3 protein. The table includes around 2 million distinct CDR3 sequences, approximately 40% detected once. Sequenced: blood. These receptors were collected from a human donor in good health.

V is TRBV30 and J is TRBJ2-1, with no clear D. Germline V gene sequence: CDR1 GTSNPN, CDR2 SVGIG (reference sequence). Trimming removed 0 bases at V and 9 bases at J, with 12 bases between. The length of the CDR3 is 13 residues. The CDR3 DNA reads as TGTGCCTGGAGTGTATCGGGCTCGGCTGAGCAGTTCTTC. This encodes CAWSVSGSAEQFF. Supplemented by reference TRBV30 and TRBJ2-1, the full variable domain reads SQTIHQWPATLVQPVGSPLSLECTVEGTSNPNLYWYRQAAGRGLQLLFYSVGIGQISSEVPQNLSASRPQDRQFILSSKKLLLSDSGFYLCAWSVSGSAEQFFGPGTRLTVL.

The CDR3 nucleotides are TGCGCCAGCAGCGAAGGGACAGGGTGGAACACTGAAGCTTTCTTT. Its protein product is CASSEGTGWNTEAFF. The rearrangement joins TRBV5-1 to TRBJ1-1; 9 bases are a match to TRBD1. The germline CDR1 and CDR2 sequences are SGHRS and YFSETQ. Trimming removed 4 bases from V and 1 base from J; junction bases left unmatched: 5. CDR3 length equals 15 residues.

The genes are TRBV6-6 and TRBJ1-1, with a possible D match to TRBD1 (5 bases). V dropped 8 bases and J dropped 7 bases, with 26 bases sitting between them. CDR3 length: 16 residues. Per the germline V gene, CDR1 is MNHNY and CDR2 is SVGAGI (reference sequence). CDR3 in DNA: TGTGCCAGCTTGTTCACCGGGGGACCGACGAAAGGTGAAGCTTTCTTT. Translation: CASLFTGGPTKGEAFF.

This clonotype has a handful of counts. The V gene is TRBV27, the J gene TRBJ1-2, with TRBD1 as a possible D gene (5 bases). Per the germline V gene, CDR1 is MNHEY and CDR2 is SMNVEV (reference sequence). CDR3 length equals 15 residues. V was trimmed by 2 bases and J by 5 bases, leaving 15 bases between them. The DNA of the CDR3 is TGTGCCAGCAGTTTAAGCCCTGGGGCACCTTATGGCTACACCTTC. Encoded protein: CASSLSPGAPYGYTF.

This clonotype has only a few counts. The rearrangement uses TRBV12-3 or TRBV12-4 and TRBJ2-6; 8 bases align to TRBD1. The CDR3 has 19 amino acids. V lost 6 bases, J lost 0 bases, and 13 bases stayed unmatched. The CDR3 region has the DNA TGTGCCAGCAGAGATACAGGGACAGGAATTAACTCTGGGGCCAACGTCCTGACTTTC. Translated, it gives CASRDTGTGINSGANVLTF.

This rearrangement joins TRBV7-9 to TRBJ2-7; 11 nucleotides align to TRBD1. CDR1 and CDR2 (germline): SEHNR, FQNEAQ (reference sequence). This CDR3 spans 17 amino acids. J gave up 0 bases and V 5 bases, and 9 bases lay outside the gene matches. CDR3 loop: CASSQGLGTGGSYEQYF. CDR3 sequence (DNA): TGTGCCAGCAGCCAGGGCTTGGGGACAGGGGGCTCCTACGAGCAGTACTTC. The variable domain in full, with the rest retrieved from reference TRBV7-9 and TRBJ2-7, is DTGVSQNPRHKITKRGQNVTFRCDPISEHNRLYWYRQTLGQGPEFLTYFQNEAQLEKSRLLSDRFSAERPKGSFSTLEIQRTEQGDSAMYLCASSQGLGTGGSYEQYFGPGTRLTVT.

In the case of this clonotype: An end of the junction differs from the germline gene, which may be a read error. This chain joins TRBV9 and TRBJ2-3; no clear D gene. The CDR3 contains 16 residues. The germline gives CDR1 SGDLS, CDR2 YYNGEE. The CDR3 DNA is TGTGCCAGCAGCGCGCGATTAGGGCCAAGCAGAGATACGCAGTATTTT. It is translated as CASSARLGPSRDTQYF. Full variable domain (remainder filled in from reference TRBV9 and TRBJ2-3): DSGVTQTPKHLITATGQRVTLRCSPRSGDLSVYWYQQSLDQGLQFLIQYYNGEERAKGNILERFSAQQFPDLHSELNLSSLELGDSALYFCASSARLGPSRDTQYFGPGTRLTVL.

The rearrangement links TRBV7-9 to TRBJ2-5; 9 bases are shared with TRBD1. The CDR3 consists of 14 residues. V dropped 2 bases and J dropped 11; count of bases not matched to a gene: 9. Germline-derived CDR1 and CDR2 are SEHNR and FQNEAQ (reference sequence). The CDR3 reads CASSLSQGAREQYF. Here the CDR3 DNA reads TGTGCCAGCAGCTTATCACAGGGGGCAAGAGAGCAGTACTTC.

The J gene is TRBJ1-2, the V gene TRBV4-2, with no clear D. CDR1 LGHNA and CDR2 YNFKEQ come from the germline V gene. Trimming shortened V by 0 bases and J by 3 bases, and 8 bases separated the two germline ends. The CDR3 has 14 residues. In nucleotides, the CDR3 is TGTGCCAGCAGCCAAGATCTACAGCACTATGGCTACACCTTC. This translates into CASSQDLQHYGYTF.

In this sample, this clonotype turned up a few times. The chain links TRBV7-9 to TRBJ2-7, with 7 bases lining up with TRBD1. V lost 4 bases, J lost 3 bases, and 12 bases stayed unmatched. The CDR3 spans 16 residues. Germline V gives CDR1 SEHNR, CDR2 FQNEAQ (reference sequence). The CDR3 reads CASSSPTGTADYEQYF. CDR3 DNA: TGTGCCAGCAGCTCTCCGACCGGGACAGCAGACTACGAGCAGTACTTC.

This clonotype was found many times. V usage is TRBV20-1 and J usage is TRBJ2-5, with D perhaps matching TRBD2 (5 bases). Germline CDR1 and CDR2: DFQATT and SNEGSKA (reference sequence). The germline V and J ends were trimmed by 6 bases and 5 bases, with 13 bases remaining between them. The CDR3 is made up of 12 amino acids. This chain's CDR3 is CSAPGRVETQYF. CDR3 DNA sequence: TGCAGTGCCCCCGGGCGGGTGGAGACCCAGTACTTC.

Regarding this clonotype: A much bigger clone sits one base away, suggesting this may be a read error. The CDR3 DNA is TGTGCCAGCATCCCAAGGACTAGCGAGGAAGAGACCCAGTACTTC. The encoded protein is CASIPRTSEEETQYF. V and J are TRBV6-2 or TRBV6-3 and TRBJ2-5, with TRBD2 matching 9 bases. The CDR3 contains 15 residues. The V and J ends lost 7 bases and 3 bases, in that order; junction bases with no gene match: 9. The germline gives CDR1 MNHEY, CDR2 SVGEGT.

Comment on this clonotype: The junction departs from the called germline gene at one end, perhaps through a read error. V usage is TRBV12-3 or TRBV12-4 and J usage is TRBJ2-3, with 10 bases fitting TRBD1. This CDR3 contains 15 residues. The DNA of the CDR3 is TGTGCCAGCAGCTCCCGGGACAGGGGATCAGATGCGCAGTATTTT. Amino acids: CASSSRDRGSDAQYF.

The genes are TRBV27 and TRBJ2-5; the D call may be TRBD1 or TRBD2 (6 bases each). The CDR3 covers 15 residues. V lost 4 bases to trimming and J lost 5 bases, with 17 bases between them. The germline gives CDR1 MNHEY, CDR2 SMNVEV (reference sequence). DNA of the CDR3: TGTGCCAGCAGTTACGGGGGACACCAGTGGGAGACCCAGTACTTC. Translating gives CASSYGGHQWETQYF.